This record covers a single T cell receptor (beta chain). Antigen: not known. Regarding time point: pre-sensitization, week 0. Indicated treatment: therapeutic diphenylcyclopropenone sensitization with weekly scalp DPC. The data are from a study of human T cells and chemical hapten exposure. Study-level results: Having alopecia, the donors may differ immunologically from healthy people.

TCRdb re-called the RACE reads with MiXCR, one entry per CDR3 protein. The table shows approximately 180,000 distinct CDR3 sequences, with 25% to 35% occurring only once. The V end lost 0 bases, the J end lost 7 bases, and 16 bases lay between the germline ends. From germline, CDR1 is SGHRS and CDR2 YFSETQ. This CDR3 spans 15 amino acids. The rearrangement uses TRBV5-1 and TRBJ1-2; a possible D gene is TRBD1 (6 bases). The origin of this receptor is a woman aged 25 to 39 with alopecia areata. Some clones in this sample may be carry-over from other donors' samples. The material sequenced was whole blood, taken in connection with sensitization to the hapten diphenylcyclopropenone (DPC). The CDR3 DNA reads as TGCGCCAGCAGCTTGGGGGGCAACGGGGGCCTTGGCTACACCTTC. It specifies CASSLGGNGGLGYTF.